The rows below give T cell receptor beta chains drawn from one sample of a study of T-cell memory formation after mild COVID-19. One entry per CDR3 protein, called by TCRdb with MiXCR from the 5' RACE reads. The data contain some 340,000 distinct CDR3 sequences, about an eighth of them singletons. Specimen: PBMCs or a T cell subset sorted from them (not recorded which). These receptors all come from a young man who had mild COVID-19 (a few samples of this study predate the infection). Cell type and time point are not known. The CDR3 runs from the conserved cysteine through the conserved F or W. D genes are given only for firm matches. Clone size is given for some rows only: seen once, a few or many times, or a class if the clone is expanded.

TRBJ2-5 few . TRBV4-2 TGTGCCAGCAGCCAAGATCCGGCAGGGAGAGGGCAAGAGACCCAGTACTTC CASSQDPAGRGQETQYF
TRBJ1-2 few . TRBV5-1 TGCGCCACAAACCCGGGCGGGGGGCGCTTGGACTATGGCTACACCTTC CATNPGGGRLDYGYTF
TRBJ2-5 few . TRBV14 TGTGCCAGCAGCCAAGGCGGAGGAGGGACCCAGTACTTC CASSQGGGGTQYF
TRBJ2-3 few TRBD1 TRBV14 TGTGCCAGCAGCCAACCAACGCACAGGGGGCGTAGCACAGATACGCAGTATTTT CASSQPTHRGRSTDTQYF
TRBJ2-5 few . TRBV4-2 TGTGCCAGCAGCCCCACGGGGGCCTGGGGGGAGACCCAGTACTTC CASSPTGAWGETQYF
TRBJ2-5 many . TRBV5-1 TGCGCCAGCAGCTACCGGTCCCCTCCAGAGACCCAGTACTTC CASSYRSPPETQYF
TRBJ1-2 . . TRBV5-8 TGTGCCAGCAGCTTGGACTGGACGGCCACTAACTATGGCTACACCTTC CASSLDWTATNYGYTF
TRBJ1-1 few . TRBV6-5 TGTGCCAGCAGCCACCGGGAGAACACTGAAGCTTTCTTT CASSHRENTEAFF
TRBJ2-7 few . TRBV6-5 TGTGCCAGCAGTTACTCGGCATGGGAGTCCTACGAGCAGTACTTC CASSYSAWESYEQYF
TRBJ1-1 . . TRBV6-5 TGTGCCAGCAGCCCCGCCCGGGGGGGTCTCGAAGCTTTCTTT CASSPARGGLEAFF
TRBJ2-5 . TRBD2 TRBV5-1 TGCGCCAGCAGCTGGACTAGCGGGGCCCGGGAGACCCAGTACTTC CASSWTSGARETQYF
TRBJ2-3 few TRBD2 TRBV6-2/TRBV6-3 TGTGCCAGCAGTCCGCGGGGGGGCCGTCACACAGATACGCAGTATTTT CASSPRGGRHTDTQYF
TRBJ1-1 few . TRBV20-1 TGCAGTGCTAGAGATTCATTAGGAGCTTTCTTT CSARDSLGAFF
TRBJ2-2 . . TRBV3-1 TGTGCCAGTGAAGAAAACACCGGGGAGCTGTTTTTT CASEENTGELFF
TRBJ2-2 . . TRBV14 TGTGCCAGCACCAGCACGGCAGGGGTACCCGGGGAGCTGTTTTTT CASTSTAGVPGELFF
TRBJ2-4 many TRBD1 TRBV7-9 TGTGCCAGCAGCTTTCAAGGACAGGGAGAAAAAAACATTCAGTACTTC CASSFQGQGEKNIQYF
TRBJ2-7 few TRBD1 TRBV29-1 TGCAGCGTTGAGGGGACAGGGAACTACGAGCAGTACTTC CSVEGTGNYEQYF
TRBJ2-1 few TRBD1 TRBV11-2 TGTGCCAGCAGCCCCAACCCGGGACAGGGGATGGGCCTTTACAATGAGCAGTTCTTC CASSPNPGQGMGLYNEQFF
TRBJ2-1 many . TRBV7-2 TGTGCCAGCAGCCACATCGGAATCTGGCTGAATGAGCAGTTCTTC CASSHIGIWLNEQFF
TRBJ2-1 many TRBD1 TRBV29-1 TGCAGCGTTGAGACAGGGGCCCCCTTCGGGAAGCAGTTCTTC CSVETGAPFGKQFF
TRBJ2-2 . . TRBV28 TGTGCCAGCAGTTTAGCATCGGGCACCGGGGAGCTGTTTTTT CASSLASGTGELFF
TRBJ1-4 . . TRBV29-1 TGCAGCGTGGCGGACATCTCTGAAAAACTGTTTTTT CSVADISEKLFF
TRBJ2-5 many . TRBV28 TGTGCCAGCAGTACGGGGGCCCAAGAGACCCAGTACTTC CASSTGAQETQYF
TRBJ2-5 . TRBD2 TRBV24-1 TGTGCCACCAGTCCCTCGACTAGCGGGGATCAAGAGACCCAGTACTTC CATSPSTSGDQETQYF
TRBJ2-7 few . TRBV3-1 TGTGCCAGCAGCGTCGAAGGGTTCGAGCAGTACTTC CASSVEGFEQYF
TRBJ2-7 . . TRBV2 TGTGCCAGCAGTGATAGGTACGAGCAGTACTTC CASSDRYEQYF
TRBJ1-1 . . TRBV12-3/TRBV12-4 TGTGCCAGCACCCAAAGAGCGGAAGCTTTCTTT CASTQRAEAFF
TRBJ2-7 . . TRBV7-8 TGTGCCAGCAGCACGAGGGTTTCCTACGAGCAGTACTTC CASSTRVSYEQYF
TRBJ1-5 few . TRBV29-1 TGCAGCGCCGCGGGTAACGGAGATCAGCCCCAGCATTTT CSAAGNGDQPQHF
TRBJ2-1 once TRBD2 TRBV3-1 TGTGCCAGCAGCCAACCGGCTAGCGGGGGGAGGGGAAATGAGCAGTTCTTC CASSQPASGGRGNEQFF
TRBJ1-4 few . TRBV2 TGTGCCAGCAGCGGACGCCCTCTTCTGCTTGAAAAACTGTTTTTT CASSGRPLLLEKLFF
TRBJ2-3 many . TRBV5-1 TGCGCCAGCAGCTTAGGCCTAGCGCGAGATACGCAGTATTTT CASSLGLARDTQYF
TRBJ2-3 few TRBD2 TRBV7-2 TGTGCCAGCAGACTTGGGGGACTAGCGGGGACAGATACGCAGTATTTT CASRLGGLAGTDTQYF
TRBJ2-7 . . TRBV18 TGTGCCAGCTCAAGGGTATCCCCTACAGACGAGCAGTACTTC CASSRVSPTDEQYF
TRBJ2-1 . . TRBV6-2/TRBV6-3 TGTGCCAGCACCTACGGGGGCTTGGAGCAGTTCTTC CASTYGGLEQFF
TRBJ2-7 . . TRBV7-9 TGTGCCAGCAGCCACCCGGACGGATCCTACGAGCAGTACTTC CASSHPDGSYEQYF
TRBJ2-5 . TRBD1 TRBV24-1 TGTGCCACCAGCGCCGGTGTAACAGGGGGCGGAGAGACCCAGTACTTC CATSAGVTGGGETQYF